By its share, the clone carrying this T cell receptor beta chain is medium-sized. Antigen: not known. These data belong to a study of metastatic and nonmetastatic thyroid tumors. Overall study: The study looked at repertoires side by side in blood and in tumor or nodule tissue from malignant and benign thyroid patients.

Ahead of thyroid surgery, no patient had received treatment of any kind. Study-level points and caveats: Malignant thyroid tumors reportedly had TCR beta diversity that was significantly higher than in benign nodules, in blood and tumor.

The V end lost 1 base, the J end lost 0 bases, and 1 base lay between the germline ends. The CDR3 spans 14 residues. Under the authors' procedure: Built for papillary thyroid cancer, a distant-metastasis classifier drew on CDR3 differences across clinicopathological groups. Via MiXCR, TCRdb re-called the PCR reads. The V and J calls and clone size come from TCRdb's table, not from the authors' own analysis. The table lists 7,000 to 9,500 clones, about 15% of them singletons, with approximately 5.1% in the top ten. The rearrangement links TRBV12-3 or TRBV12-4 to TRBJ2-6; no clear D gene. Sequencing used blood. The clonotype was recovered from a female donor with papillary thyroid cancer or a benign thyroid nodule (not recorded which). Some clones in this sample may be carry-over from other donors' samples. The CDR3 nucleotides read TGTGCCAGCAGTTTAGACTCTGGGGCCAACGTCCTGACTTTC. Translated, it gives CASSLDSGANVLTF.